The 10 T cell receptor beta chains given below trace back to one sample, sequenced in a study of molecular identifiers for immune sequencing clone quantification. A single record per CDR3 protein comes from TCRdb applying MiXCR to the PCR reads. Here the sample spans approximately 500,000 distinct CDR3 sequences, approximately 25% being singletons. The source material was naive CD8+ T cells from blood, with Jurkat cell RNA spiked in. Documented subset: FACS-sorted CD8+CD4-CCR7+CD45RA+ naive T cells. These receptors came from a human donor in good health. Some libraries in this study had Jurkat cell RNA spiked in.

For this clonotype: Sequence at one end of the junction differs from germline and may be a read error. The chain is built from TRBV14 and TRBJ2-5, with a tentative D call TRBD1 (6 bases). This CDR3 has 16 residues. Germline assignment: CDR1 SGHDN and CDR2 FVKESK. The DNA for the CDR3 is TGTGCCAGCAGCCAAGACCGGTCCTGGGGACAAGAGCCCCAGTACTTC. Residues: CASSQDRSWGQEPQYF.

The gene calls are TRBV4-1 and TRBJ1-1, with a possible D match to TRBD1 (6 bases). The CDR3 is made up of 12 amino acids. V lost 2 bases, J lost 6 bases, and 7 bases lay in between. Germline CDR1 MGHRA, CDR2 YSYEKL. This chain's CDR3 is CASSQTGSEAFF. In nucleotides, the CDR3 is TGCGCCAGCAGCCAAACAGGGTCTGAAGCTTTCTTT.

This clonotype came up a few times. This chain links TRBV24-1 with TRBJ1-1, with D uncertain. V shed 1 base and J shed 10 bases, with 18 bases lying between them. Germline assignment: CDR1 KGHDR and CDR2 SFDVKD. The CDR3 extends over 15 amino acids. The CDR3: CATSDLGQCLQRAFF. In DNA, the CDR3 is TGTGCCACCAGTGATTTAGGCCAATGCCTTCAAAGAGCTTTCTTT.

Worth noting for this clonotype: This may come from a read error, since a much larger clone is one base off. V usage is TRBV25-1 and J usage is TRBJ2-7; D unresolved. Germline V CDR1 and CDR2: MGHDK, SYGVNS. The CDR3 is 12 amino acids. V was clipped by 5 bases and J by 5 bases, with 10 bases between them. CDR3 nucleotide sequence: TGTGCCAGCAGTTGTAGTACCCACGAGCAGTACTTC. It encodes CASSCSTHEQYF.

This clonotype was recorded only once. A much larger clone differs by one base, so this may be a read error. This sequence joins TRBV5-1 and TRBJ2-1; D gene uncertain. The CDR3 runs 15 residues. Germline V CDR1 and CDR2: SGHRS, YFSETQ. The DNA for the CDR3 is TGCGCCAGCAGCTTGGCCGAGGAAGGGTCGGATGAGCAGGTCTTC. This sequence encodes CASSLAEEGSDEQVF.

At least ten counts were recorded for this clonotype. The chain uses TRBV24-1 and TRBJ2-1; D is unclear. The V gene's germline CDR1 is KGHDR and CDR2 SFDVKD. Trimming left V 0 bases short and J 15 bases short, with 8 bases between. The CDR3 sequence is 11 residues long. CDR3: CATSDLGRLFF. In nucleotides, the CDR3 is TGTGCCACCAGTGATTTGGGTCGTCTGTTCTTC.

This clonotype came up many times. The V gene is TRBV29-1, the J gene TRBJ2-5, with D hard to call. Germline CDR1 SQVTM, CDR2 ANQGSEA. The CDR3 extends over 15 amino acids. V was pared by 0 bases and J by 1 base, with 12 bases between. CDR3 sequence reads: CSVEDQTSFQETQYF. CDR3 coding DNA: TGCAGCGTTGAAGATCAAACGTCTTTCCAAGAGACCCAGTACTTC.

The J gene is TRBJ2-1, the V gene TRBV5-3, with 9 bases lining up with TRBD2. TRBV5-3 is labeled an ORF, and its function is uncertain. The CDR3 spans 18 residues. The ends lost 8 bases at V and 10 bases at J; junction bases unmatched: 25. The CDR3 sequence: CASTRGGTGLASWGEQFF. In nucleotides, the CDR3 is TGTGCCAGCACCCGAGGGGGCACGGGACTAGCATCGTGGGGGGAGCAGTTCTTC.

The table lists this clonotype with a few counts. This rearrangement joins TRBV6-2 or TRBV6-3 to TRBJ2-7; 8 positions match TRBD1. The CDR3 covers 16 residues. The junction had 6 bases not matched to a gene; V was cut back by 0 bases and J by 2 bases. Per germline, CDR1 MNHEY and CDR2 SVGEGT. The CDR3 is CASSYSEDRVAYEQYF. Written as DNA, the CDR3 is TGTGCCAGCAGTTACTCGGAGGACAGGGTGGCCTACGAGCAGTACTTC.

This clonotype was observed at least ten times. The chain combines TRBV4-3 with TRBJ1-1; the match to TRBD1 covers 11 bases. Germline V gene data show CDR1 as LGHNA and CDR2 as YSLEER. The V gene end was trimmed by 1 base and the J gene end by 5 bases; junction bases not matched to a gene: 3. The CDR3 covers 15 residues. CDR3 nucleotides: TGCGCCAGCAGCCAAGTGGGACAGGGGGGGACTGAAGCTTTCTTT. Protein product: CASSQVGQGGTEAFF.